A single sample is the source of the 32 T cell receptor beta chains below, sequenced in a study of blood T cell repertoires in COVID-19. Generated by immunoSEQ multiplex PCR, the TCRdb table keeps only in-frame clones and is missing some. The table lists almost 350,000 clones, roughly 87% of them singletons. Sequences were obtained from peripheral blood. Every receptor here comes from an older woman with COVID-19, enrolled during active disease.

V usage is TRBV2 and J usage is TRBJ1-5, with D unclear. Germline CDR1 SNHLY, CDR2 FYNNEI. Trimming removed 3 bases from V and 0 bases from J, with 6 bases in between. This CDR3 spans 14 amino acids. CDR3 sequence: CASSEGTSNQPQHF. The DNA of the CDR3 is TGTGCCAGCAGTGAGGGCACTAGCAATCAGCCCCAGCATTTT.

This sequence joins TRBV30 and TRBJ1-2; D unclear. Trimming pared 3 bases from V and 1 base from J, leaving 9 bases between. The CDR3 loop spans 13 amino acids. From germline, CDR1 is GTSNPN and CDR2 SVGIG (reference sequence). The DNA for the CDR3 is TGTGCCTGGAGGCCTGGAGATAACTATGGCTACACCTTC. Protein product: CAWRPGDNYGYTF.

The CDR3 loop reads CASKISGAANTGELFF. For the CDR3, the DNA is TGTGCCAGTAAGATTTCAGGGGCCGCGAACACCGGGGAGCTGTTTTTT. The chain is built from TRBV19 and TRBJ2-2, with D perhaps matching TRBD1 (6 bases). V lost 7 bases, J lost 0 bases, and 15 bases lay in between. Germline V gene sequence: CDR1 LNHDA, CDR2 SQIVND (reference sequence). This CDR3 spans 16 amino acids.

Comments on this clone: Different DNA sequences within this sample yield the same CDR3. The CDR3 protein is CSASSGSNYGYTF. CDR3 DNA: TGCAGTGCTAGTTCAGGGTCTAACTATGGCTACACCTTC. The chain carries TRBV20-1 and TRBJ1-2, with a weak D call TRBD1 (5 bases). CDR1 is DFQATT and CDR2 is SNEGSKA in the germline V gene (reference sequence). The CDR3 length is 13 residues. Trimming pared 3 bases from V and 0 bases from J, leaving 8 bases between.

The gene calls are TRBV2 and TRBJ1-6; 10 bases align to TRBD1. V shed 8 bases, J shed 9 bases, and the junction held 7 bases outside the gene matches. Germline V gene sequence: CDR1 SNHLY, CDR2 FYNNEI. This CDR3 contains 14 residues. Here the CDR3 DNA reads TGTGCCAGCGCGGGACAGGGGAATATTTCACCCCTCCACTTT. Translated, it gives CASAGQGNISPLHF.

The chain combines TRBV28 with TRBJ1-1, with D possibly being TRBD1 (6 bases). CDR1 is MDHEN and CDR2 is SYDVKM in the germline V gene. V was clipped by 10 bases and J by 1 base, with 16 bases between them. This CDR3 spans 14 amino acids. CDR3 coding DNA: TGTGCCACAGACCCAGGGGTCACGAACACTGAAGCTTTCTTT. This codes for CATDPGVTNTEAFF.

The J gene is TRBJ2-7, the V gene TRBV7-3; D gene ambiguous. The germline V gene encodes CDR1 SGHTA and CDR2 FQGTGA. This CDR3 has 14 residues. V was trimmed by 3 bases and J by 2 bases, leaving 11 bases between them. The CDR3 DNA reads TGTGCCAGCAGCTTCGTAATATGGCCCTACGAGCAGTACTTC. It translates to CASSFVIWPYEQYF.

In DNA form, the CDR3 reads TGTGCCAGCAGTTTTCGGGGGGAGCAGTTCTTC. Residues: CASSFRGEQFF. This chain connects TRBV28 to TRBJ2-1, with D possibly matching TRBD2 (6 bases). The CDR3 length is 11 residues. From germline, CDR1 is MDHEN and CDR2 SYDVKM. Trimming took off 3 bases at V and 10 bases at J, with 7 bases between the two ends.

This sequence joins TRBV15 and TRBJ1-2; 8 nucleotides agree with TRBD1. CDR3 size: 13 residues. Germline CDR1 is LNHNV and CDR2 is YYDKDF (reference sequence). Trimming at V came to 4 bases and at J to 4 bases, leaving 2 bases not matched to a gene. In nucleotides, the CDR3 is TGTGCCACCAGCACGGACAGGGCCTATGGCTACACCTTC. It translates to CATSTDRAYGYTF.

This chain uses TRBV7-3 with TRBJ1-2; 8 nucleotides match TRBD1. This CDR3 spans 16 amino acids. V gave up 5 bases and J gave up 12 bases; unmatched junction bases: 20. Germline V gives CDR1 SGHTA, CDR2 FQGTGA. CDR3 sequence reads: CASSLHPPGTGPPHTF. Written as DNA, the CDR3 is TGTGCCAGCAGCCTTCATCCACCCGGGACAGGCCCCCCCCACACCTTC.

This chain uses TRBV5-1 with TRBJ2-3, with D perhaps TRBD2 (6 bases). The V end was cut by 3 bases, the J end by 1 base, with 12 bases between. Germline assignment: CDR1 SGHRS and CDR2 YFSETQ. This CDR3 contains 15 residues. In DNA, the CDR3 is TGCGCCAGCAGCTCGGAGGGCCTTCGCACAGATACGCAGTATTTT. Translating it yields CASSSEGLRTDTQYF.

As regards this clone: The same CDR3 arises from other DNA sequences in this sample as well. The chain has TRBV6-5 and TRBJ2-1; 14 bases map to TRBD2. The CDR3 runs 15 residues. After removal of 5 bases from V and 4 bases from J, the junction contained 1 base not matched to a gene. Germline-derived CDR1 and CDR2 are MNHEY and SVGAGI. The DNA of the CDR3 is TGTGCCAGCAGTAGGACTAGCGGGGGGTACAATGAGCAGTTCTTC. This sequence encodes CASSRTSGGYNEQFF.

The chain combines TRBV12-3 or TRBV12-4 with TRBJ2-7; 7 positions match TRBD1. This CDR3 spans 13 amino acids. The J segment lost 4 bases and the V segment lost 5 bases, leaving 5 bases of the junction unmatched. In DNA, the CDR3 is TGTGCCAGCAGTCTAGACAGGGTTTACGAGCAGTACTTC. Translated, it gives CASSLDRVYEQYF.

This chain joins TRBV12-1 and TRBJ1-1; TRBD1, the D gene given by the table, was not confirmed from the DNA. TRBV12-1 is an annotated pseudogene. The CDR3 consists of 17 residues. The CDR3 is CASSAPGQGMRDTEAFF. CDR3 DNA: TGTGCCAGCAGCGCTCCGGGACAGGGGATGAGGGACACTGAAGCTTTCTTT.

The chain links TRBV5-1 to TRBJ2-1, with D possibly matching TRBD1 (5 bases). Trimming pared 0 bases from V and 4 bases from J, leaving 17 bases between. This CDR3 comprises 17 residues. The V gene's germline CDR1 is SGHRS and CDR2 YFSETQ. CDR3 in amino acids: CASSLVMGPPLYNEQFF. CDR3 in DNA: TGCGCCAGCAGCTTGGTAATGGGGCCCCCTTTATACAATGAGCAGTTCTTC.

V gene TRBV25-1 combines with J gene TRBJ2-7; TRBD1 aligns across 8 bases. The CDR3 covers 15 residues. CDR1 is MGHDK, CDR2 SYGVNS, per germline. Germline trimming cut 6 bases from V and 2 bases from J; bases unmatched to any gene: 9. The CDR3 region is CASSGTQQGAYEQYF. The DNA for the CDR3 is TGTGCCAGCAGCGGAACCCAACAGGGGGCCTACGAGCAGTACTTC.

The J gene is TRBJ1-4, the V gene TRBV7-9; TRBD1 aligns across 8 bases. The J segment lost 5 bases and the V segment lost 8 bases, leaving 7 bases of the junction unmatched. The germline V gene has CDR1 SEHNR and CDR2 FQNEAQ (reference sequence). CDR3 length: 14 residues. The DNA for the CDR3 is TGTGCCAGCTTGTCAAACAGGGGGAATGAAAAACTGTTTTTT. Translated: CASLSNRGNEKLFF.

CDR3 sequence: CASNPAGAGALPLHF. For the CDR3, the DNA is TGTGCCAGTAATCCTGCGGGCGCAGGGGCCCTACCCCTCCACTTT. The genes are TRBV19 and TRBJ1-6; TRBD1 is a possible D gene (6 bases). Germline V gene lookup returns CDR1 LNHDA and CDR2 SQIVND (reference sequence). Trimming took off 7 bases at V and 12 bases at J, with 22 bases between the two ends. This CDR3 region has 15 residues.

This clone occurred many times. The V call is TRBV28, the J call TRBJ1-2; 8 bases line up with TRBD1. V lost 6 bases to trimming and J lost 3 bases; unmatched junction nucleotides: 15. CDR1 and CDR2 from the germline V gene are MDHEN and SYDVKM. This CDR3 is built from 17 residues. DNA for the CDR3: TGTGCCAGCAGCTTTGTGGTTGGACAGGGAGCCGACTATGGCTACACCTTC. Protein: CASSFVVGQGADYGYTF.

The rearrangement links TRBV6-4 to TRBJ2-3; 7 nucleotides agree with TRBD2. The germline gives CDR1 MRHNA, CDR2 SNTAGT. There are 16 residues in the CDR3. The trim removed 3 bases at V and 0 bases at J, leaving 6 bases unmatched. CDR3 in amino acids: CASSEERGRSTDTQYF. CDR3 sequence (DNA): TGTGCCAGCAGTGAAGAGCGGGGCCGTAGCACAGATACGCAGTATTTT.

V and J are TRBV5-4 and TRBJ2-2, with 7 bases fitting TRBD2. Germline V gene data show CDR1 as SGHNT and CDR2 as YYREEE (reference sequence). This CDR3 has 14 amino acids. Losses at the gene ends were 4 bases for V and 5 bases for J; bases not matched to a gene: 5. The CDR3 DNA reads TGTGCCAGCAGCCGCCCAGCGGGGACCGGGGAGCTGTTTTTT. Its translation: CASSRPAGTGELFF.

The chain is built from TRBV7-6 and TRBJ2-7; 8 nucleotides agree with TRBD2. Germline V gives CDR1 SGHVS, CDR2 FNYEAQ. This CDR3 contains 15 residues. V shed 3 bases, J shed 4 bases, and the junction held 8 bases outside the gene matches. The CDR3: CASSFIRGGWYEQYF. The CDR3 DNA sequence: TGTGCCAGCAGCTTTATCCGGGGGGGGTGGTACGAGCAGTACTTC.

The chain has TRBV19 and TRBJ1-5; TRBD1 aligns across 9 bases. The junction had 4 bases not matched to a gene; V was cut back by 3 bases and J by 4 bases. Germline CDR1 reads LNHDA; CDR2 reads SQIVND (reference sequence). The CDR3 covers 15 residues. Here the CDR3 DNA reads TGTGCCAGTAGTATGGGACAGGGCAAGAATCAGCCCCAGCATTTT. Translating gives CASSMGQGKNQPQHF.

The chain combines TRBV5-1 with TRBJ1-2; D possibly corresponds to TRBD1 (5 bases). CDR1 is SGHRS, CDR2 YFSETQ, per germline. The V end was cut by 0 bases, the J end by 8 bases, with 17 bases between. This CDR3 has 15 amino acids. The CDR3 loop reads CASSLATSPSGGYTF. In DNA, the CDR3 is TGCGCCAGCAGCTTGGCCACTTCCCCCTCAGGGGGCTACACCTTC.

This chain connects TRBV6-2 or TRBV6-3 to TRBJ1-1; the D gene is possibly TRBD1 (5 bases). The germline V gene encodes CDR1 MNHEY and CDR2 SVGEGT. The V end lost 3 bases, the J end lost 5 bases, and 13 bases lay between the germline ends. The CDR3 is 14 residues long. The chain's CDR3 is CASSYLGLLTEAFF. The CDR3 region has the DNA TGTGCCAGCAGTTATCTGGGACTTCTAACTGAAGCTTTCTTT.

The rearrangement joins TRBV5-1 to TRBJ1-6; TRBD1 aligns across 8 bases. The CDR3 is 16 residues long. CDR1 is SGHRS, CDR2 YFSETQ, per germline. The ends lost 4 bases at V and 5 bases at J; junction bases unmatched: 8. The CDR3 DNA reads as TGCGCCAGCAGCAATCAGGGGGCCAACCATAATTCACCCCTCCACTTT. As protein: CASSNQGANHNSPLHF.

The chain carries TRBV5-1 and TRBJ1-6, with 11 bases that match TRBD1. The germline V gene encodes CDR1 SGHRS and CDR2 YFSETQ. The CDR3 extends over 14 amino acids. Losses at the gene ends were 5 bases for V and 15 bases for J; bases not matched to a gene: 10. Written as DNA, the CDR3 is TGCGCCAGCAGGCCCGGGACAGGGGGTCTACTCCTCCACTTT. Protein product: CASRPGTGGLLLHF.

The gene calls are TRBV3-1 (or the pseudogene TRBV3-2) and TRBJ2-5; D is uncertain. Trimming took off 0 bases at V and 2 bases at J, with 16 bases between the two ends. Germline V gene data show CDR1 as LGHDT and CDR2 as YNNKEL (reference sequence). This CDR3 comprises 17 residues. The CDR3 bases are TGTGCCAGCAGCCAAGATGGGCTACGCCCCTCACAAGAGACCCAGTACTTC. This translates into CASSQDGLRPSQETQYF.

The chain couples TRBV27 to TRBJ2-7; a possible D gene is TRBD1 (7 bases). CDR3 length: 12 amino acids. Germline loops: CDR1 MNHEY, CDR2 SMNVEV (reference sequence). Trimming cost V 6 bases and J 7 bases, with 13 bases left between them. CDR3 sequence reads: CASREGAREQYF. CDR3 coding DNA: TGTGCCAGCAGGGAGGGGGCGAGGGAGCAGTACTTC.

The V gene is TRBV4-1, the J gene TRBJ1-6, with D uncertain. The germline CDR1 and CDR2 sequences are MGHRA and YSYEKL. V lost 0 bases and J lost 1, with 10 bases in between. The CDR3 contains 17 residues. CDR3 DNA sequence: TGCGCCAGCAGCCAAGAAGGGCGGGTGTCCTATAATTCACCCCTCCACTTT. It is translated as CASSQEGRVSYNSPLHF.

This chain connects TRBV5-5 to TRBJ2-1; the D gene is possibly TRBD2 (5 bases). V lost 2 bases and J lost 5, with 14 bases in between. This CDR3 contains 15 residues. Germline CDR1 reads SGHKS; CDR2 reads YYEKEE (reference sequence). The CDR3 DNA sequence: TGTGCCAGCAGCTTAGCGAGGGCTCGGGACAATGAGCAGTTCTTC. Protein sequence: CASSLARARDNEQFF.

This chain joins TRBV3-1 (or the pseudogene TRBV3-2) and TRBJ1-1; 7 nucleotides agree with TRBD1. J lost 6 bases, V lost 6 bases, and 4 bases had no gene match. This CDR3 has 12 residues. Germline V gives CDR1 LGHDT, CDR2 YNNKEL (reference sequence). The CDR3, as DNA: TGTGCCAGCAGTTTAAGGGGGCCTGAAGCTTTCTTT. Protein sequence: CASSLRGPEAFF.